The 8 T cell receptor beta chains given below trace back to one sample, sequenced in a study of cytomegalovirus exposure and HLA in healthy donors. Data came from immunoSEQ multiplex PCR; TCRdb stores just in-frame clones and leaves some out. The data hold about 130,000 clones, with around 90% observed a single time. The sample taken for sequencing was PBMCs. The receptors derive from a woman aged 18-29 years in good health and CMV-seronegative.

The chain combines TRBV7-8 with TRBJ2-5, with D perhaps assigned TRBD1 or TRBD2 (5 bases each). The last part of the DNA fits TRBJ2-7 better; the J call may be wrong. CDR3 length: 15 amino acids. Per the germline V gene, CDR1 is SGHVS and CDR2 is FQNEAQ. CDR3 in amino acids: CASSLWSSRDYEQYF. The CDR3 nucleotides read TGTGCCAGCAGCTTGTGGTCTAGCAGGGACTACGAGCAGTACTTC.

The chain is built from TRBV9 and TRBJ2-5, with D maybe TRBD1 (6 bases). This CDR3 comprises 14 residues. Trimming took off 3 bases at V and 1 base at J, with 10 bases between the two ends. The germline V gene encodes CDR1 SGDLS and CDR2 YYNGEE. The CDR3 nucleotides are TGTGCCAGCAGCGAGGACAGAGTCCAAGAGACCCAGTACTTC. Amino acid sequence: CASSEDRVQETQYF.

About this clone itself: Additional DNA sequences in this sample encode the identical CDR3. The chain links TRBV30 to TRBJ1-1, with no clear D. Germline values: CDR1 GTSNPN, CDR2 SVGIG (reference sequence). Trimming stripped 0 bases from V and 1 base from J, with 6 bases between. This CDR3 is built from 13 residues. The CDR3 sequence is CAWSVGGNTEAFF. CDR3 sequence (DNA): TGTGCCTGGAGTGTAGGAGGGAACACTGAAGCTTTCTTT.

The J gene is TRBJ1-5, the V gene TRBV7-9; a possible D gene is TRBD1 (6 bases). The germline V gene has CDR1 SEHNR and CDR2 FQNEAQ (reference sequence). Trimming stripped 4 bases from V and 7 bases from J, with 11 bases between. This CDR3 comprises 13 residues. CDR3 DNA: TGTGCCAGCAGCTCAGCAGGGGAACAGCCCCAGCATTTT. It encodes CASSSAGEQPQHF.

The table lists this clone with a count of one. Sequence at one end of the junction differs from germline and may be a read error. V gene TRBV7-7 combines with J gene TRBJ2-1, with 14 bases fitting TRBD2. The CDR3 extends over 15 amino acids. Germline V gives CDR1 SSHAT, CDR2 FNYEAQ (reference sequence). This CDR3 reads CASTVGLAGVIWQFF. The CDR3 coding sequence is TGTGCTAGCACCGTGGGACTAGCGGGAGTTATATGGCAGTTCTTC.

The chain employs TRBV27 and TRBJ1-5; 9 nucleotides agree with TRBD1. CDR3 length: 14 amino acids. Germline V gene data show CDR1 as MNHEY and CDR2 as SMNVEV (reference sequence). V dropped 5 bases and J dropped 2; count of bases not matched to a gene: 1. DNA of the CDR3: TGTGCCAGCAGTCACAGGGGGCGCAATCAGCCCCAGCATTTT. Residues: CASSHRGRNQPQHF.

The chain recombines TRBV29-1 with TRBJ2-2; the D gene is possibly TRBD2 (5 bases). The CDR3 loop spans 13 amino acids. Germline loops: CDR1 SQVTM, CDR2 ANQGSEA. The V and J ends lost 5 bases and 7 bases respectively, with 14 bases between them. This chain's CDR3 is CSVSNSEIGELFF. CDR3 DNA: TGCAGCGTTAGCAATAGCGAGATCGGGGAGCTGTTTTTT.

The chain carries TRBV19 and TRBJ1-4; D is perhaps TRBD1 (6 bases). This CDR3 contains 14 residues. Deletions cut 5 bases from V and 5 bases from J, with 12 bases between. In germline, CDR1 is LNHDA, CDR2 SQIVND (reference sequence). Here the CDR3 reads CASSSIGGNEKLFF. CDR3 DNA: TGTGCCAGTAGTTCTATTGGGGGCAATGAAAAACTGTTTTTT.